These T cell receptor beta chains were read from a single sample in a study of PD-L1 blockade in urothelial cancer. Generated by immunoSEQ multiplex PCR, the TCRdb table keeps only in-frame clones and is missing some. Of roughly 20,000 clones in the sample, almost 90% are singletons; the top ten hold about 16%. Sequences were derived from PBMCs, sampled around atezolizumab (anti-PD-L1) treatment. These receptors all come from a woman aged 55-75 years with urothelial cancer. The CDR3 runs from the conserved cysteine through the conserved F or W. Each record gives: V gene, clone size, CDR3 length, D gene, J gene, CDR3 protein, CDR3 DNA. D genes are given only for firm matches. Clone size is stated in some rows and not others, as once, few, many or a class when expanded.

V gene: TRBV28; clone size: NA; CDR3 length: 13; D gene: NA; J gene: TRBJ1-5; CDR3 protein: CASSRDSNQPQHF; CDR3 DNA: TGTGCCAGCTCTCGGGATAGCAATCAGCCCCAGCATTTT
V gene: TRBV7-2; clone size: NA; CDR3 length: 13; D gene: NA; J gene: TRBJ2-7; CDR3 protein: CASSSGSLNEQYF; CDR3 DNA: TGTGCCAGCAGCTCAGGGTCGCTCAACGAGCAGTACTTC
V gene: TRBV18; clone size: few; CDR3 length: 19; D gene: TRBD1; J gene: TRBJ1-2; CDR3 protein: CASSPTSGRTPTGRDGYTF; CDR3 DNA: TGTGCCAGCTCACCGACTTCGGGAAGGACTCCGACAGGGCGCGATGGCTACACCTTC
V gene: TRBV6-1; clone size: NA; CDR3 length: 14; D gene: TRBD1; J gene: TRBJ2-4; CDR3 protein: CASISTGTGGIQYF; CDR3 DNA: TGTGCCAGCATTTCCACCGGGACAGGGGGTATTCAGTACTTC
V gene: TRBV5-8; clone size: NA; CDR3 length: 14; D gene: TRBD2; J gene: TRBJ2-7; CDR3 protein: CASDPSGSAYEQYF; CDR3 DNA: TGTGCCAGCGATCCGAGCGGGAGCGCCTACGAGCAGTACTTC
V gene: TRBV5-1; clone size: NA; CDR3 length: 16; D gene: NA; J gene: TRBJ1-1; CDR3 protein: CASSPIPTGINTEAFF; CDR3 DNA: TGCGCCAGCAGCCCCATTCCTACAGGGATCAACACTGAAGCTTTCTTT
V gene: TRBV5-1; clone size: NA; CDR3 length: 15; D gene: TRBD2; J gene: TRBJ2-1; CDR3 protein: CASSLVGLATDEQFF; CDR3 DNA: TGCGCCAGCAGCTTGGTCGGACTAGCGACCGATGAGCAGTTCTTC
V gene: TRBV19; clone size: NA; CDR3 length: 16; D gene: TRBD2; J gene: TRBJ2-3; CDR3 protein: CASSRDREGPGDTQYF; CDR3 DNA: TGTGCCAGTAGCCGGGATCGGGAGGGCCCAGGGGATACGCAGTATTTT
V gene: TRBV4-2; clone size: NA; CDR3 length: 17; D gene: TRBD1; J gene: TRBJ1-1; CDR3 protein: CASSQDVEGGAWTEAFF; CDR3 DNA: TGTGCCAGCAGCCAAGATGTAGAAGGGGGCGCGTGGACTGAAGCTTTCTTT
V gene: TRBV4-2; clone size: NA; CDR3 length: 15; D gene: TRBD1; J gene: TRBJ2-7; CDR3 protein: CASSQAGQGGYEQYF; CDR3 DNA: TGTGCCAGCAGCCAAGCGGGACAGGGCGGATACGAGCAGTACTTC
V gene: TRBV27; clone size: NA; CDR3 length: 15; D gene: NA; J gene: TRBJ2-7; CDR3 protein: CASSRREGARNEQYF; CDR3 DNA: TGTGCCAGCAGTAGGAGGGAAGGGGCGAGAAACGAGCAGTACTTC
V gene: TRBV4-3; clone size: NA; CDR3 length: 17; D gene: NA; J gene: TRBJ1-4; CDR3 protein: CASSQDPLTPTNEKLFF; CDR3 DNA: TGCGCCAGCAGCCAAGATCCCCTCACACCAACTAATGAAAAACTGTTTTTT
V gene: TRBV4-2; clone size: NA; CDR3 length: 19; D gene: TRBD2; J gene: TRBJ2-1; CDR3 protein: CASSQVAGTSGSSYNEQFF; CDR3 DNA: TGTGCCAGCAGCCAAGTAGCAGGGACTAGCGGTTCCTCCTACAATGAGCAGTTCTTC